This T cell receptor (beta chain) was identified during a study of PD-L1 blockade in urothelial cancer. The overall study: Male sex and bladder-origin urothelial cancer characterized about 85% of the roughly 29 patients. Prior chemotherapy regimens per patient numbered 0 to 3. Specimens of blood held a median count of approximately 150,000 T cells.

Specified time point: peripheral blood 6 weeks after treatment start. Trimming took 5 bases from V and 1 from J; bases not matched to a gene: 2. The CDR3 runs to 14 residues. Germline CDR1 is SQVTM and CDR2 is ANQGSEA. Synthetic templates analogous to TCR were spiked into all PCRs individually. The table came from immunoSEQ multiplex PCR; TCRdb's copy has only in-frame clones and leaves some out. The sample has about 41,000 clones; 80% to 90% are singletons. The source of this sequence is an older man with urothelial cancer. The source was PBMCs, collected around atezolizumab (anti-PD-L1) treatment. V is TRBV29-1 and J is TRBJ2-1, with 10 bases aligning to TRBD2. This CDR3 reads CSVSSGSSYNEQFF. The CDR3 DNA is TGCAGCGTTTCTAGCGGGAGTTCCTACAATGAGCAGTTCTTC.